This TCR beta chain was identified during a study of T cells in Graves' hyperthyroidism and ophthalmopathy. This clonotype was recorded at least ten times. What it binds is not known. The junction had 6 bases not matched to a gene; V was cut back by 5 bases and J by 2 bases. Germline V gives CDR1 SGHAT, CDR2 FQNNGV. This CDR3 contains 16 residues. TCR beta CDR3 region amplification was performed from RNA transcripts. TCR CDR3 underwent first-round RT-PCR with the HTBI primer set. MiXCR was run by TCRdb on the multiplex PCR reads, yielding one entry per CDR3 protein. The profile covers approximately 360,000 distinct CDR3 sequences, with around 25% appearing a single time and around 67% taken by the ten largest. Broader study findings: A 13 V-J model separated ophthalmopathy from stable hyperthyroidism. Most thyroid clonotypes expanded above 0.001 were also detected in blood.

Sequenced input: blood. This receptor was taken from a man between 50 and 59 years old with Graves' hyperthyroidism. This chain uses TRBV11-2 with TRBJ2-3, with TRBD2 identical over 11 bases. CDR3 residues: CASSLIAGGITDTQYF. In DNA, the CDR3 is TGTGCCAGCAGCCTGATAGCGGGAGGGATCACAGATACGCAGTATTTT.